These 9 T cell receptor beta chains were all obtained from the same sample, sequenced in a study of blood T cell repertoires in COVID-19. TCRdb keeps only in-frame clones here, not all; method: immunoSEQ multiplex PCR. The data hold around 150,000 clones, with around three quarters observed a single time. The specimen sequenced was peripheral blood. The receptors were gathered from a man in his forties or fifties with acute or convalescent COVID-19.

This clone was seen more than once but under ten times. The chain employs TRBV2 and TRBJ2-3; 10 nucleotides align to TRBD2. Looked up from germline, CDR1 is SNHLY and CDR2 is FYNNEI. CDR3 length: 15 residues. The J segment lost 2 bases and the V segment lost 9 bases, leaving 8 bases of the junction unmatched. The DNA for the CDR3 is TGTGCCAGGGGATCACTAGCGGGGCCCACAGATACGCAGTATTTT. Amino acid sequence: CARGSLAGPTDTQYF.

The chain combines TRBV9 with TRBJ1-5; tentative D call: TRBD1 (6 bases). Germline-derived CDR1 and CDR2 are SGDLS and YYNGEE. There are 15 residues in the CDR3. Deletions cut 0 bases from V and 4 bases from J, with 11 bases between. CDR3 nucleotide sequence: TGTGCCAGCAGCGTAGAGGGGGGGGCGAATCAGCCCCAGCATTTT. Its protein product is CASSVEGGANQPQHF.

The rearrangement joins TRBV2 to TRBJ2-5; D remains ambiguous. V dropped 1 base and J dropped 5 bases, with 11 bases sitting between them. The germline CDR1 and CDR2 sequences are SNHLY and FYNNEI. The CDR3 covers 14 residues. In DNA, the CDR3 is TGTGCCAGCAGTGAAGGTCTGAACGGGGAGACCCAGTACTTC. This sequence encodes CASSEGLNGETQYF.

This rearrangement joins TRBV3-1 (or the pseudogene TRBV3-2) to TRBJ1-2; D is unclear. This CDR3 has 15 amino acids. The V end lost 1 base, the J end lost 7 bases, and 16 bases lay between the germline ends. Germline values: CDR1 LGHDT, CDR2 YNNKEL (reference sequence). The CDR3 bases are TGTGCCAGCAGCCAAGGGGCCCTCGAAGTTAGTGGCTACACCTTC. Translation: CASSQGALEVSGYTF.

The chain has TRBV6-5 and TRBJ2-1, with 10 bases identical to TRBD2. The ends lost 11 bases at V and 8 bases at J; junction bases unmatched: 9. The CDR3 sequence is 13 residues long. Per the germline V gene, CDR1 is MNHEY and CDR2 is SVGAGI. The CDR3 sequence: CAAGQRGGHEQFF. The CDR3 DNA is TGTGCCGCTGGACAGCGGGGGGGGCATGAGCAGTTCTTC.

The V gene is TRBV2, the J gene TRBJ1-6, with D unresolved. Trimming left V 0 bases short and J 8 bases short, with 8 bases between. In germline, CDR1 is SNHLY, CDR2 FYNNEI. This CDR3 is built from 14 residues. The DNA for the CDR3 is TGTGCCAGCAGTGAAGCGCGACGGGATTCACCCCTCCACTTT. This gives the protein CASSEARRDSPLHF.

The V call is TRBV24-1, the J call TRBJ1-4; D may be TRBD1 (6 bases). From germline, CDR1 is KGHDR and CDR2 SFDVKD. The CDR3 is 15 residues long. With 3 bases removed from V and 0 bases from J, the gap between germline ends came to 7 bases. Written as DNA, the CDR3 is TGTGCCACCAGTGATGGACAGCCAACTAATGAAAAACTGTTTTTT. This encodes CATSDGQPTNEKLFF.

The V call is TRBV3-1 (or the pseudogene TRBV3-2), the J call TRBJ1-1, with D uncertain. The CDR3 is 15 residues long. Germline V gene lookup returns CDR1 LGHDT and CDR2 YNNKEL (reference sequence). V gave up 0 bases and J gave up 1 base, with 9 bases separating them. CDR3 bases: TGTGCCAGCAGCCAAGATCGAAACTGGAACACTGAAGCTTTCTTT. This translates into CASSQDRNWNTEAFF.

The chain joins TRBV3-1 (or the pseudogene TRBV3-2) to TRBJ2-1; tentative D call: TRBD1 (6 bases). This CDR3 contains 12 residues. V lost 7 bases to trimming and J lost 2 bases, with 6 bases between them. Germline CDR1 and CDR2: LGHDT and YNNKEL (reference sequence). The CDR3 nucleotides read TGTGCCAGCAAGGGGGCCTACAATGAGCAGTTCTTC. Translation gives CASKGAYNEQFF.